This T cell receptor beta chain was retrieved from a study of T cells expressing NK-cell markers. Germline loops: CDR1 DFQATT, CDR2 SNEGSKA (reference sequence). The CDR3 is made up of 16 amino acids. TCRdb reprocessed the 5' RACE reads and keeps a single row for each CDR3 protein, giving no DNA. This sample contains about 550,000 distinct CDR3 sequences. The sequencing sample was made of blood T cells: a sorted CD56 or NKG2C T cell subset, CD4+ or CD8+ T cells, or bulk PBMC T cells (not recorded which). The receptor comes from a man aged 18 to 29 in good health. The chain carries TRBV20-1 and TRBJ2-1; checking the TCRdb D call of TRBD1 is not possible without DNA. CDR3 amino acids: CSARDLPSAGPGEQFF.